This is a list of T cell receptor beta chains from one sample in a study of identical twins. TCRdb itself ran the 5' RACE reads through MiXCR, one entry per CDR3 protein. The data contain 400,000 to 550,000 distinct CDR3 sequences, 20% to 25% of them singletons. The same specimen was also included in a second study, on T cells expressing NK-cell markers.

Specimen: CD4+ T cells sorted from blood. The receptors come from a woman younger than 30 in good health. The CDR3 runs from the conserved cysteine through the conserved F or W. The D gene is left open where the match is weak. A clone size is listed for some rows: how often the clone was seen (once, few, many), or a class if it is expanded.

clone_size j_call v_call d_call cdr3_aa cdr3_nt
. TRBJ2-7 TRBV3-1 . CASSQAWASYEQYF TGTGCCAGCAGCCAAGCGTGGGCCTCCTACGAGCAGTACTTC
few TRBJ2-3 TRBV5-1 . CASSFFRGTDTQYF TGCGCCAGCAGCTTCTTCCGGGGCACAGATACGCAGTATTTT
. TRBJ2-2 TRBV20-1 TRBD2 CSARVPGAGGSGELFF TGCAGTGCTAGAGTCCCCGGGGCGGGGGGTAGCGGGGAGCTGTTTTTT
. TRBJ2-4 TRBV5-6 TRBD1 CASSLSFNRGQNIQYF TGTGCCAGCAGCTTGTCTTTTAACAGGGGCCAAAACATTCAGTACTTC
. TRBJ2-7 TRBV12-3/TRBV12-4 . CASSFQGLGEQYF TGTGCCAGCAGTTTTCAGGGCTTGGGGGAGCAGTACTTC
. TRBJ2-3 TRBV20-1 TRBD2 CSAGGGGAPTDTQYF TGCAGTGCTGGGGGGGGTGGAGCCCCGACAGATACGCAGTATTTT
. TRBJ2-3 TRBV7-2 TRBD2 CASSLSGTSGGWGTDTQYF TGTGCCAGCAGCTTAAGCGGGACTAGCGGTGGGTGGGGCACAGATACGCAGTATTTT
. TRBJ2-1 TRBV11-3 TRBD2 CASSRGGLAGGEQFF TGTGCCAGCAGTCGCGGGGGACTAGCGGGCGGGGAGCAGTTCTTC
many TRBJ1-1 TRBV10-3 . CAIGPTLNTEAFF TGTGCGATCGGGCCCACATTGAACACTGAAGCTTTCTTT
many TRBJ2-1 TRBV12-3/TRBV12-4 . CASSVARSSYNEQFF TGTGCCAGCAGCGTAGCTAGGAGCTCCTACAATGAGCAGTTCTTC
. TRBJ2-7 TRBV20-1 TRBD1 CSALDRDYEQYF TGCAGTGCGCTGGACAGGGATTACGAGCAGTACTTC
few TRBJ2-1 TRBV24-1 . CATSAIGGPYNEQFF TGTGCCACCAGTGCTATCGGGGGACCCTACAATGAGCAGTTCTTC
. TRBJ2-1 TRBV7-2 TRBD2 CASSLYISGSYEQFF TGTGCCAGCAGCTTATATATTAGCGGGTCCTATGAGCAGTTCTTC
. TRBJ2-5 TRBV15 . CATSRDSQETQYF TGTGCCACCAGCAGAGATTCTCAGGAGACCCAGTACTTC
few TRBJ2-7 TRBV5-4 . CASRSGTEPSYEQYF TGTGCCAGCAGGTCCGGGACGGAACCTTCCTACGAGCAGTACTTC
few TRBJ1-6 TRBV5-5 . CASTTLWTRGNSPLHF TGTGCCAGCACCACACTTTGGACACGGGGAAATTCACCCCTCCACTTT
. TRBJ2-1 TRBV20-1 . CSAELGTYNEQFF TGCAGTGCTGAACTAGGAACTTACAATGAGCAGTTCTTC
once TRBJ2-3 TRBV20-1 . CSASGQHTDTQYF TGCAGTGCTAGCGGACAACACACAGATACGCAGTATTTT
many TRBJ1-1 TRBV5-1 . CASSLLSGNTEAFF TGCGCCAGCAGCTTGTTGTCCGGAAACACTGAAGCTTTCTTT
. TRBJ2-1 TRBV7-2 . CASSFQGMYNEQFF TGTGCCAGCAGCTTTCAGGGGATGTACAATGAGCAGTTCTTC
. TRBJ2-3 TRBV29-1 . CSVEWARGTTDTQYF TGCAGCGTTGAATGGGCCAGGGGAACCACAGATACGCAGTATTTT
. TRBJ2-7 TRBV12-3/TRBV12-4 TRBD1 CASSLAGTALQYF TGTGCCAGCAGTTTAGCCGGGACAGCCCTTCAGTACTTC
. TRBJ2-5 TRBV6-5 TRBD1 CASSYSHGTGGRETQYF TGTGCCAGCAGTTACTCTCATGGGACAGGGGGCAGGGAGACCCAGTACTTC
. TRBJ2-7 TRBV7-6 TRBD1 CASSSGTGAEQYF TGTGCCAGCAGTTCAGGGACAGGGGCCGAGCAGTACTTC
. TRBJ2-2 TRBV10-3 TRBD1 CAIKYTGASTGELFF TGTGCCATCAAATACACAGGGGCGAGCACCGGGGAGCTGTTTTTT
. TRBJ2-7 TRBV29-1 TRBD1 CSAASGQGVYEQYF TGCAGCGCGGCCAGCGGACAGGGCGTCTACGAGCAGTACTTC
. TRBJ2-1 TRBV10-3 . CAISESEGNEQFF TGTGCCATCAGTGAGTCTGAGGGGAATGAGCAGTTCTTC
many TRBJ2-1 TRBV5-1 TRBD2 CASSHGRQNNEQFF TGCGCCAGCAGCCACGGGAGGCAAAACAATGAGCAGTTCTTC
many TRBJ1-4 TRBV10-3 TRBD1 CAISDRGNEKLFF TGTGCCATCAGTGACAGGGGGAATGAAAAACTGTTTTTT
few TRBJ2-3 TRBV7-9 . CASSPSRGRHTDTQYF TGTGCCAGCAGCCCGTCCCGGGGCCGACACACAGATACGCAGTATTTT
few TRBJ2-2 TRBV29-1 TRBD1 CSAQDRLNTGELFF TGCAGCGCGCAGGACAGGCTTAACACCGGGGAGCTGTTTTTT
. TRBJ2-3 TRBV7-8 TRBD2 CASSLELAGPDTQYF TGTGCCAGCAGCTTAGAGCTAGCGGGACCAGATACGCAGTATTTT
few TRBJ2-2 TRBV20-1 . CSATGLNTGELFF TGCAGTGCCACCGGACTTAACACCGGGGAGCTGTTTTTT
few TRBJ2-1 TRBV29-1 TRBD2 CSVEGIKLAGAEQFF TGCAGCGTTGAGGGGATAAAACTAGCGGGAGCTGAGCAGTTCTTC
. TRBJ1-4 TRBV29-1 TRBD1 CSAHRGSNEKLFF TGCAGCGCCCACAGGGGGTCTAATGAAAAACTGTTTTTT
few TRBJ2-2 TRBV29-1 . CSAFMRGLTGELFF TGCAGCGCATTTATGCGAGGACTCACCGGGGAGCTGTTTTTT
. TRBJ2-1 TRBV15 TRBD2 CATSRDYSGSGNEQFF TGTGCCACCAGCAGAGATTACAGCGGGAGTGGGAATGAGCAGTTCTTC
. TRBJ1-6 TRBV29-1 . CSVQFGNSYNSPLHF TGCAGCGTTCAGTTTGGGAACTCCTATAATTCACCCCTCCACTTT
. TRBJ2-7 TRBV12-3/TRBV12-4 TRBD2 CASSWTSGAHEQYF TGTGCCAGCAGTTGGACTAGCGGGGCACACGAGCAGTACTTC
few TRBJ2-1 TRBV10-1 . CASSESEYSEQFF TGCGCCAGCAGTGAGTCGGAGTATAGTGAGCAGTTCTTC
. TRBJ2-1 TRBV9 . CASSPRDFPLGEQFF TGTGCCAGCAGCCCCAGGGACTTCCCTTTGGGTGAGCAGTTCTTC
few TRBJ2-5 TRBV6-1 TRBD2 CASSRTSEKETQYF TGTGCCAGCAGTAGGACTAGCGAAAAAGAGACCCAGTACTTC
. TRBJ1-1 TRBV3-1 . CASSLSPGFTEAFF TGTGCCAGCAGCCTGTCCCCAGGGTTCACTGAAGCTTTCTTT